This is a list of T cell receptor beta chains from one sample in a study of blood T cell repertoires in COVID-19. Clones were sequenced by immunoSEQ multiplex PCR, and TCRdb holds only the in-frame ones, with some missing. The repertoire has a few hundred thousand clones, around 85% of them found once; the top ten carry 0.85% to 0.9%. The sample taken for sequencing was peripheral blood. Receptors originate from a human donor with COVID-19, enrolled during active disease. The donor label of this sample is uncertain. CDR3s include the opening cysteine and the closing phenylalanine or tryptophan.

V gene	J gene	CDR3 protein
TRBV15	TRBJ1-1	CATSRGQGLNTEAFF
TRBV4-1	TRBJ1-2	CASSQVDRGVNGYTF
TRBV6-5	TRBJ1-4	CASRKQGGSEKLFF
TRBV27	TRBJ1-2	CASSSDSPGGYGYTF
TRBV30	TRBJ1-2	CAWSGGTGDYGYTF
TRBV6-5	TRBJ1-2	CASRQGFYYGYTF
TRBV6-1	TRBJ1-5	CASSEQRGQNYFNQPQHF
TRBV6-5	TRBJ2-3	CASSLLGRTDTQYF
TRBV10-3	TRBJ2-1	CAISGSSGRYDEQFF
TRBV11-2	TRBJ2-3	CASSLAGAGSTDTQYF
TRBV15	TRBJ2-7	CATAGTAYEQYF
TRBV2	TRBJ2-4	CASSEEGSLGVAKNIQYF
TRBV18	TRBJ1-2	CASSPSQEAYGYTF
TRBV29-1	TRBJ1-1	CSVEFGQEAFF
TRBV5-1	TRBJ1-1	CASSLEGQGAVDTEAFF
TRBV5-4	TRBJ1-1	CASSLEPGQGEAFF
TRBV11-2	TRBJ2-3	CASSLDPLGLAGGTDTQYF
TRBV6-2/TRBV6-3	TRBJ1-5	CASSPTGGNNQPQHF
TRBV5-1	TRBJ2-5	CASRFEPGQRVETQYF
TRBV5-1	TRBJ2-1	CASSLEPSGGDNEQFF
TRBV12-3/TRBV12-4	TRBJ1-2	CASSPRQGGGYTF
TRBV6-2/TRBV6-3	TRBJ2-2	CASSSRSRSGTSGHNGELFF
TRBV18	TRBJ2-1	CASSDGLAGVNEQFF
TRBV29-1	TRBJ2-3	CSAHSGLAGNTQYF
TRBV11-3	TRBJ1-4	CASSLAGRVGANEKLFF
TRBV5-1	TRBJ2-3	CASSFGSRTDTQYF
TRBV5-6	TRBJ2-1	CASSWGPTTNNEQFF
TRBV12-3/TRBV12-4	TRBJ2-7	CASSFLSYEQYF
TRBV3-1/TRBV3-2	TRBJ2-1	CASSQAGLAVYNEQFF
TRBV7-3	TRBJ1-3	CASSLTRTGAGNTIYF
TRBV30	TRBJ1-1	CAWSMEGNTEAFF
TRBV6-1	TRBJ2-7	CASSEFREQYF
TRBV9	TRBJ1-6	CASSVASGGHNSPLHF
TRBV30	TRBJ1-3	CAWSPRRRRNGNTIYF
TRBV2	TRBJ2-2	CASSEARGSGELFF
TRBV5-1	TRBJ2-3	CASSSRTSGRGGADTQYF
TRBV19	TRBJ1-1	CASSIRPRSEAFF
TRBV28	TRBJ1-4	CASSPAGTGGEKLFF
TRBV7-2	TRBJ1-5	CASGTGVRAGNQPQHF
TRBV6-4	TRBJ1-1	CASSVTGGTEAFF
TRBV5-8	TRBJ1-5	CASSFHNQPQHF
TRBV9	TRBJ1-2	CASRAPGQESNYGYTF
TRBV5-5	TRBJ2-7	CASSPRDSFYEQYF
TRBV6-6	TRBJ2-7	CASSYRALYEQYF
TRBV28	TRBJ1-1	CASRIQGQGNTEAFF
TRBV2	TRBJ2-3	CASSRLAGVAETQYF
TRBV7-3	TRBJ1-1	CASSLMAQGAATEAFF
TRBV11-3	TRBJ2-1	CASSLDGLARNNEQFF
TRBV7-8	TRBJ1-2	CASSRGTGGGYTF